A single sample gave rise to the 7 T cell receptor beta chains below, sequenced in a study of OX40 agonist ivuxolimab in advanced cancers. Method: immunoSEQ multiplex PCR; TCRdb's copy keeps in-frame clones and lacks some. The sample consists of roughly 90,000 clones, 87% of them appearing once. This material consisted of CD4+ or CD8+ T cells sorted from blood, taken in a trial of the OX40 agonist ivuxolimab. The receptors here all came from an adult with an advanced solid tumor such as melanoma, head and neck, liver or kidney cancer.

The chain has TRBV11-2 and TRBJ2-5, with 13 bases fitting TRBD2. This CDR3 comprises 15 residues. The V gene's germline CDR1 is SGHAT and CDR2 FQNNGV. The junction had 6 bases not matched to a gene; V was cut back by 6 bases and J by 5 bases. The CDR3 region has the DNA TGTGCCAGCAGGAAACTAGCGGGGGGGCCGGAGACCCAGTACTTC. The encoded protein is CASRKLAGGPETQYF. Full variable domain (missing parts from reference TRBV11-2 and TRBJ2-5): EAGVAQSPRYKIIEKRQSVAFWCNPISGHATLYWYQQILGQGPKLLIQFQNNGVVDDSQLPKDRFSAERLKGVDSTLKIQPAKLEDSAVYLCASRKLAGGPETQYFGPGTRLLVL.

The J gene is TRBJ2-3, the V gene TRBV27; D call uncertain. The germline CDR1 and CDR2 sequences are MNHEY and SMNVEV (reference sequence). V was shortened by 6 bases and J by 2 bases, with 9 bases between the two germline ends. The CDR3 has 13 amino acids. The chain's CDR3 is CASRPLNTDTQYF. CDR3 bases: TGTGCCAGCAGACCCCTGAACACAGATACGCAGTATTTT.

V gene TRBV29-1 combines with J gene TRBJ1-2; 8 bases are a match to TRBD1. With 6 bases clipped from V and 3 bases from J, the junction kept 6 bases outside the gene matches. The length of the CDR3 is 13 residues. Germline-derived CDR1 and CDR2 are SQVTM and ANQGSEA. CDR3 loop: CSVVQGGDYGYTF. Written as DNA, the CDR3 is TGCAGCGTAGTACAGGGGGGGGACTATGGCTACACCTTC.

V usage is TRBV29-1 and J usage is TRBJ2-3, with TRBD2 matching 14 bases. The length of the CDR3 is 16 residues. Per the germline V gene, CDR1 is SQVTM and CDR2 is ANQGSEA. Germline trimming cut 4 bases from V and 6 bases from J; bases unmatched to any gene: 9. CDR3: CSVVLGTSGGQDTQYF. As DNA, the CDR3 is TGCAGCGTTGTACTTGGGACTAGCGGGGGACAGGATACGCAGTATTTT.

The chain uses TRBV28 and TRBJ1-4; perhaps TRBD1 as D (6 bases). Germline CDR1 MDHEN, CDR2 SYDVKM. The CDR3 is made up of 15 amino acids. Deletions cut 3 bases from V and 7 bases from J, with 15 bases between. CDR3 region: CASSFQDRRGEKLFF. The CDR3 region has the DNA TGTGCCAGCAGTTTCCAAGACAGGCGGGGTGAAAAACTGTTTTTT.

The chain employs TRBV6-6 and TRBJ1-3, with D perhaps TRBD1 (5 bases). Germline V gene data show CDR1 as MNHNY and CDR2 as SVGAGI (reference sequence). Trimming shortened V by 6 bases and J by 1 base, and 10 bases separated the two germline ends. The CDR3 runs 14 residues. The CDR3 reads CASSNAGSGNTIYF. Here the CDR3 DNA reads TGTGCCAGCAGCAATGCAGGGTCTGGAAACACCATATATTTT.

In this sample, this clone turned up once. This chain uses TRBV7-6 with TRBJ2-7; perhaps TRBD1 as D (6 bases). Germline V lookup: CDR1 SGHVS, CDR2 FNYEAQ. Trimming took 3 bases from V and 2 from J, leaving 11 bases between them. CDR3 length: 14 amino acids. As DNA, the CDR3 is TGTGCCAGCAGCTTCGGCAGGGGTACCTACGAGCAGTACTTC. Its protein is CASSFGRGTYEQYF.